Included here is one T cell receptor beta chain sequence, with context. These data belong to a study of blood T cell repertoires in COVID-19. In the source study's methods: Researchers report that nucleated cell counts were estimated from reference gene primer amplification. The method was immunoSEQ multiplex PCR; TCRdb's version includes in-frame clones alone and lacks a portion of them. Clonal size and the V and J genes are those of that table, whereas D and trimming came from the DNA. This table has 130,000 or so clones, 88% appearing once. This CDR3 has 18 residues. The germline V gene encodes CDR1 MNHEY and CDR2 SMNVEV (reference sequence). Deletions cut 5 bases from V and 4 bases from J, with 23 bases between.

Input material: peripheral blood. This TCR was recovered from a woman aged 60-75 years with acute or convalescent COVID-19. The chain couples TRBV27 to TRBJ2-2; a weak D match, TRBD2 (5 bases). The CDR3 loop is CASSPRAREGRATGELFF. The CDR3 nucleotides read TGTGCCAGCAGTCCCCGCGCTCGCGAGGGAAGGGCCACCGGGGAGCTGTTTTTT.